This T cell receptor (beta chain) was retrieved from a study of T cell responses to AZD1222 COVID-19 vaccine. Study-level information: Timing groups of about 4 and about 12 weeks for second doses were pooled.

Of note for this clone: The target antigen is unknown.

The data were produced by immunoSEQ multiplex PCR, yet TCRdb's version contains in-frame clones alone and is incomplete. This sample has about 100,000 clones, with approximately 87% found just once. Study conclusions and caveats: Donors skewed white British and female; clonal diversity was possibly underestimated. Repertoire collection took place solely once the T cell response had peaked.

V trimming: 1 base; J trimming: 4 bases; junction bases outside the gene matches: 9. CDR3 size: 16 residues. Germline loops: CDR1 SGHVS, CDR2 FQNEAQ. This TCR derives from an adult in good health. The chain employs TRBV7-8 and TRBJ2-7; 8 nucleotides align to TRBD1. The source was peripheral blood, collected on day 0 of AZD1222 vaccination. The CDR3: CASSLDTGQDFYEQYF. CDR3 in DNA: TGTGCCAGCAGCTTAGATACGGGACAGGACTTTTACGAGCAGTACTTC.